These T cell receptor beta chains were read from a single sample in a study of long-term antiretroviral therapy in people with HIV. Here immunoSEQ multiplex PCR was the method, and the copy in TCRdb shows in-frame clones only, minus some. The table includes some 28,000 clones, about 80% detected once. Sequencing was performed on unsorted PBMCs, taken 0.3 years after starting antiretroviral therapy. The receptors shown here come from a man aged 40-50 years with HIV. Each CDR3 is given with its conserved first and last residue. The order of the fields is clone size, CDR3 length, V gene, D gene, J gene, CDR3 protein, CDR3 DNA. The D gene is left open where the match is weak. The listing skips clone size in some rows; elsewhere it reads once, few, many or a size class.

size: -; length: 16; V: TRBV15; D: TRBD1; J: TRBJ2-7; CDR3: CATSRPDRGLSYEQYF; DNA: TGTGCCACCAGCAGACCTGACAGGGGCCTCTCCTACGAGCAGTACTTC
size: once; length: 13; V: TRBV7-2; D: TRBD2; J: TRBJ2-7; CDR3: CASSNGLAQEQYF; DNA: TGTGCCAGCAGCAATGGACTAGCGCAAGAGCAGTACTTC
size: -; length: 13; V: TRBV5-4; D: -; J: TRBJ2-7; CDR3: CASSLDRPDEQYF; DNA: TGTGCCAGCAGCTTGGACAGGCCTGACGAGCAGTACTTC
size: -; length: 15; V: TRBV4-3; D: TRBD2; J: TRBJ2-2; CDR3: CASSLLAGETGELFF; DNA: TGCGCCAGCAGCTTACTAGCGGGAGAGACCGGGGAGCTGTTTTTT
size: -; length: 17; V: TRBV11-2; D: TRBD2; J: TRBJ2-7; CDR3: CASSLPPPSGRWYEQYF; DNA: TGTGCCAGCAGCTTGCCCCCTCCCAGCGGGAGGTGGTACGAGCAGTACTTC
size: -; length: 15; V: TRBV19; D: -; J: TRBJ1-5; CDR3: CASSIGQFSNQPQHF; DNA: TGTGCCAGTAGTATCGGACAGTTTAGCAATCAGCCCCAGCATTTT
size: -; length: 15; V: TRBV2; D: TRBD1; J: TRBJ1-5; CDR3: CASSPGTGGGQPQHF; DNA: TGTGCCAGCAGTCCCGGGACAGGGGGCGGCCAGCCCCAGCATTTT
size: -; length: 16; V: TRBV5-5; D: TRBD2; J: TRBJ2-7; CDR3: CASSFHPSGRGWEQYF; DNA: TGTGCCAGCAGCTTCCACCCTAGCGGGAGAGGATGGGAGCAGTACTTC
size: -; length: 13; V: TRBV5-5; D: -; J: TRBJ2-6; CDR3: CASSLPGANVLTF; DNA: TGTGCCAGCAGCTTGCCTGGGGCCAACGTCCTGACTTTC
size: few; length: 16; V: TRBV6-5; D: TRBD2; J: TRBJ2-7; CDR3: CASSYLTSGLSYEQYF; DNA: TGTGCCAGCAGTTACCTGACTAGCGGGCTCTCCTACGAGCAGTACTTC
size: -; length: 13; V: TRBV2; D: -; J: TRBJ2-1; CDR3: CASSGFQENEQFF; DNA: TGTGCCAGCAGTGGTTTTCAGGAAAATGAGCAGTTCTTC
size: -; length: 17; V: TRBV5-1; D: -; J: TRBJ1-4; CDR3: CASSFNPSRTVNEKLFF; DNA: TGCGCCAGCAGCTTTAATCCGAGCAGGACAGTTAATGAAAAACTGTTTTTT
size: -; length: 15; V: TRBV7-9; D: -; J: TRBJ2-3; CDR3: CASSLGLAGSDTQYF; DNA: TGTGCCAGCAGCTTGGGACTGGCAGGGTCAGATACGCAGTATTTT
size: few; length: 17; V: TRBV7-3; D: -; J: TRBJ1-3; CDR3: CASSLSVQWTFGNTIYF; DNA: TGTGCCAGCAGCTTGAGTGTGCAGTGGACTTTCGGAAACACCATATATTTT
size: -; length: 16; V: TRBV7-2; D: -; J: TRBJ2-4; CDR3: CASSLISLVRENIQYF; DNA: TGTGCCAGCAGCTTAATAAGCCTGGTCCGCGAAAACATTCAGTACTTC
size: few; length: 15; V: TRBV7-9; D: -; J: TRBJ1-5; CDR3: CASSSPGSRNQPQHF; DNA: TGTGCCAGCAGCTCCCCAGGGTCGCGCAATCAGCCCCAGCATTTT
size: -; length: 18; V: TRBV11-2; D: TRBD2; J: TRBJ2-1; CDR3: CASSRVGQSGSTHNEQFF; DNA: TGTGCCAGTAGCAGAGTGGGCCAAAGCGGGAGCACCCACAATGAGCAGTTCTTC
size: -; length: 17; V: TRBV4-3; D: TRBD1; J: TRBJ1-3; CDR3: CASSQGTGGFSGNTIYF; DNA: TGCGCCAGCAGCCAAGGGACAGGGGGGTTCTCTGGAAACACCATATATTTT
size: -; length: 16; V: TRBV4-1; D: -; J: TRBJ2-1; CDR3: CASSQILTSSYNEQFF; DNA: TGCGCCAGCAGCCAAATACTGACTAGCTCCTACAATGAGCAGTTCTTC
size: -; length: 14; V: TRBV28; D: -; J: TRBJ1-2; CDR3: CASRVQGVNYGYTF; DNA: TGTGCCAGCAGGGTACAGGGAGTAAACTATGGCTACACCTTC
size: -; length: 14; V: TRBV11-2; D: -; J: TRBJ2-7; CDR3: CASSPLGKAYEQYF; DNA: TGTGCCAGCAGCCCCTTGGGGAAGGCCTACGAGCAGTACTTC
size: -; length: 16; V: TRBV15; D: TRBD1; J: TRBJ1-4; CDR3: CATSRARDRYNEKLFF; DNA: TGTGCCACCAGCAGAGCCCGGGACAGGTATAATGAAAAACTGTTTTTT
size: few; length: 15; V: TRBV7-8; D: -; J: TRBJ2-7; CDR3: CASSARTEASYEQYF; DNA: TGTGCCAGCAGCGCAAGGACAGAGGCCTCCTACGAGCAGTACTTC
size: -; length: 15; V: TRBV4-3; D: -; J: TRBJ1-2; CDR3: CASSQVGRSYYGYTF; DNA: TGCGCCAGCAGCCAAGTCGGACGGTCCTACTATGGCTACACCTTC
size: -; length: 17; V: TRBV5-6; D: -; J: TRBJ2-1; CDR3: CASSLAGLTYSYNEQFF; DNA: TGTGCCAGCAGCTTGGCTGGGTTGACGTACTCCTACAATGAGCAGTTCTTC
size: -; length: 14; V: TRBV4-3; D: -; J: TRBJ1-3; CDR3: CASSQVVRGNTIYF; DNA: TGCGCCAGCAGCCAAGTCGTCAGGGGTAACACCATATATTTT
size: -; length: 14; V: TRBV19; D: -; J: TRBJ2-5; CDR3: CASTLGGDQETQYF; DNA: TGTGCCAGTACACTTGGGGGAGACCAAGAGACCCAGTACTTC
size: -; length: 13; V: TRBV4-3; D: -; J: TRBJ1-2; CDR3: CASSQVSTDGYTF; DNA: TGCGCCAGCAGCCAAGTAAGCACCGATGGCTACACCTTC
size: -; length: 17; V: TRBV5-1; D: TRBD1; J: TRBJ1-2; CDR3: CASSFGQGGTRNYGYTF; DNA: TGCGCCAGCAGCTTTGGACAGGGGGGGACGAGGAACTATGGCTACACCTTC
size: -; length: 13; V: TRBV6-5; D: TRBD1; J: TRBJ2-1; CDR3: CASSSTGPGEQFF; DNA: TGTGCCAGCAGTTCGACAGGGCCGGGTGAGCAGTTCTTC
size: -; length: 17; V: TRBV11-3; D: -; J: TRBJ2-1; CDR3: CASSRQGRGTPYNEQFF; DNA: TGTGCCAGCAGCCGCCAGGGGCGGGGGACCCCCTACAATGAGCAGTTCTTC
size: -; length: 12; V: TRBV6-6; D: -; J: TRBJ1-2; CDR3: CASREGSHGYTF; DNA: TGTGCCAGCAGGGAGGGAAGCCATGGCTACACCTTC
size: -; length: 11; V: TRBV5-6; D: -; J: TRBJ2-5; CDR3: CASSLRETQYF; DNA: TGTGCCAGCAGCTTAAGGGAGACCCAGTACTTC
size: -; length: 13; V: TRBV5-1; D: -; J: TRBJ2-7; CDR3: CASSLMPSLEQYF; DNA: TGCGCCAGCAGCTTGATGCCTTCGCTCGAGCAGTACTTC
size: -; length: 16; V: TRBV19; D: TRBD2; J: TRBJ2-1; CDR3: CASSIQLAGGRNEQFF; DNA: TGTGCCAGTAGTATACAACTAGCGGGGGGGAGGAATGAGCAGTTCTTC
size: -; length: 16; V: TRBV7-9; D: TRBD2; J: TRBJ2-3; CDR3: CASSSGLAGVADTQYF; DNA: TGTGCCAGCAGCTCTGGACTAGCGGGAGTGGCAGATACGCAGTATTTT
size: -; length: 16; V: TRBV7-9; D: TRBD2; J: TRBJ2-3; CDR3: CASSLTAGGLTDTQYF; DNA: TGTGCCAGCAGCTTAACGGCGGGGGGTCTCACAGATACGCAGTATTTT
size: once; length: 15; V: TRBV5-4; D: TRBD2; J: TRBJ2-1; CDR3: CASSLRSSGRDEQFF; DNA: TGTGCCAGCAGCTTGCGGTCTAGCGGGAGGGATGAGCAGTTCTTC
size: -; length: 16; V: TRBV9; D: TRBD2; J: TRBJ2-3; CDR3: CASSVVAGGFTDTQYF; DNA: TGTGCCAGCAGCGTAGTAGCGGGGGGGTTCACAGATACGCAGTATTTT
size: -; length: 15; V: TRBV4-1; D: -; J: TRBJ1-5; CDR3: CASSQALTLNQPQHF; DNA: TGCGCCAGCAGCCAAGCCCTAACACTCAATCAGCCCCAGCATTTT
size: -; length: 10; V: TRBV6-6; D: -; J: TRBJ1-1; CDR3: CASMWTEAFF; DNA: TGTGCCAGCATGTGGACTGAAGCTTTCTTT
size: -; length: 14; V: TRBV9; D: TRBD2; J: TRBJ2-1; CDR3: CASSTAGGPREQFF; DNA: TGTGCCAGCAGTACGGCGGGGGGGCCGCGGGAGCAGTTCTTC
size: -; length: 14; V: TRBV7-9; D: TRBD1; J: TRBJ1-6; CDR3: CASISGQGDSPLHF; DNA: TGTGCCAGCATCTCGGGACAGGGGGACTCACCCCTCCACTTT
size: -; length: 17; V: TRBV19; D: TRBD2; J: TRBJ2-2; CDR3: CASSIGRLAGVTGELFF; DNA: TGTGCCAGTAGTATAGGCCGACTAGCGGGGGTAACCGGGGAGCTGTTTTTT
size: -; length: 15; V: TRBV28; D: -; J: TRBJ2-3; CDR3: CASSFGGKSTDTQYF; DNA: TGTGCCAGCAGTTTCGGGGGCAAGAGCACAGATACGCAGTATTTT
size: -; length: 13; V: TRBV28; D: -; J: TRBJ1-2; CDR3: CASSDQNNYGYTF; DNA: TGTGCCAGCAGCGACCAGAATAACTATGGCTACACCTTC